This T cell receptor beta chain was identified in a study of CXCR3-negative and CXCR3-positive naive CD8 T cells. Notes on the study in general: Researchers reported similar TRBV-TRBJ usage in naive CXCR3-negative and CXCR3-positive cells, though memory differed. For memory CD8+ cells diversity was much lower, but both naive subsets had comparably high diversity.

With UMI labels, 5' RACE was used to prepare the TRB cDNA libraries. TCRdb re-called the 5' RACE reads; every CDR3 protein appears as one record, without DNA. The sample's table shows more than 40,000 distinct CDR3 sequences. About this clonotype: Antigen: not known.

CD45RO-CCR7+CD27+CD95- marked naive CD8+ T cells. The CDR3 covers 17 residues. The germline V gene has CDR1 MNHEY and CDR2 SVGAGI. Sequencing input: naive CXCR3- CD8+ T cells from blood. Subset indicated: CD45RO-CCR7+CD27+CD95- naive CD8+ T cells lacking CXCR3 (TNR3-). The V and J genes are TRBV6-5 and TRBJ2-5; TCRdb's assignment of TRBD2 cannot be checked, as there is no DNA. The TCR originated in a human donor in good health. Some clones in this sample may be carry-over from other donors' samples. This CDR3 reads CASSYSRWLAGVETQYF.